The clone carrying this T cell receptor beta chain has a count of ten or more. The data stem from a study of spatial heterogeneity in lung cancer. Study context: Patients with untreated early-stage non-small cell lung cancer, numbering approximately 79, were the donors.

Every TCR cDNA molecule bore its own unique molecular identifier. TCRdb analysed the 5' RACE reads with MiXCR anew, one entry per CDR3 protein. The sample has about 19,000 distinct CDR3 sequences; roughly 10% are singletons. Regarding time point: blood at routine non-recurrence follow-up after resection. The input material, whole RNA from tumor, nontumor lung or frozen PBMC, was sequenced unsorted. This TCR came from a female donor with early-stage non-small cell lung cancer. The starting material was PBMCs, obtained at follow-up.

CDR3 in amino acids: CASSGGAKDTQYF. CDR3 nucleotides: TGTGCCAGCAGCGGGGGGGCGAAAGATACGCAGTATTTT. The chain uses TRBV6-2 or TRBV6-3 and TRBJ2-3; 8 positions match TRBD2. This CDR3 contains 13 residues. Germline lookup yields CDR1 MNHEY and CDR2 SVGEGT. V lost 6 bases and J lost 5; bases outside the gene matches: 4.